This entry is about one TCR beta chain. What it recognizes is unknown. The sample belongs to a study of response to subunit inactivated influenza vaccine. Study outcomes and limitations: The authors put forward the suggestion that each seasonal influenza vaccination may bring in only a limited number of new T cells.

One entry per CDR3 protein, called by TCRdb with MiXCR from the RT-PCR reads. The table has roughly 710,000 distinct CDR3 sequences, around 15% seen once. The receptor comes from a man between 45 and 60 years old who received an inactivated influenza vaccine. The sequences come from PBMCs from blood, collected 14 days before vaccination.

The CDR3 DNA sequence: TGCAGTGCAACGGCAGGGGTATCCACAGATACGCAGTATTTT. It yields the protein CSATAGVSTDTQYF. The rearrangement uses TRBV20-1 and TRBJ2-3; TRBD1 is a possible D gene (6 bases). Germline assignment: CDR1 DFQATT and CDR2 SNEGSKA (reference sequence). The CDR3 is made up of 14 amino acids. V lost 6 bases to trimming and J lost 2 bases, with 15 bases between them.